This T cell receptor (beta chain) emerged from a study of a mutant IDH1 vaccine in newly diagnosed glioma. Study-wide context: The start of vaccination came 4-6 weeks after radiotherapy alone, or with temozolomide cycles. Earlier care involved radiotherapy, temozolomide, or both, and the majority received both.

Per the germline V gene, CDR1 is SGHTA and CDR2 is FQGTGA. The CDR3 has 15 residues. Trimming shortened V by 1 base and J by 4 bases, and 13 bases separated the two germline ends. The table came from immunoSEQ multiplex PCR; TCRdb's copy has only in-frame clones and leaves some out. The sample holds about 56,000 clones, under 85% seen once. Concerning this clone: Its target is not known.

Described time point: week 47, end of study. Doses consisted of 300 ug of mutant IDH1 20-mer peptide each, paired with topical imiquimod. Patients underwent eight vaccinations, which took place in weeks 1, 3, 5, 7, 11, 15, 19 and 23. V gene TRBV7-3 combines with J gene TRBJ1-2; D may be TRBD1 (5 bases). This TCR derives from a woman in her fifties or sixties with glioma. This specimen was PBMCs, taken from a glioma patient whose treatment included an IDH1 peptide vaccine. The CDR3 is CASSLKAGSSYGYTF. CDR3 sequence (DNA): TGTGCCAGCAGCTTAAAGGCAGGGTCAAGCTATGGCTACACCTTC.